This entry features one T cell receptor beta chain sequence. Its matching antigen is unknown. Baseline was the first blood sampling point, followed by cycle 4 day 1 and cycle 7 day 1. The data originate from a study of OX40 agonist ivuxolimab in advanced cancers. Study details: Partial responses occurred in Three dose-escalation patients, one with hepatocellular carcinoma and two with cutaneous melanoma. Broader study findings: CD8+ T cells averaged more expanded clones than CD4+.

Data came from immunoSEQ multiplex PCR; TCRdb stores just in-frame clones and leaves some out. This repertoire shows tens of thousands of clones, roughly 93% found once; its top ten account for around 14%. The V and J ends lost 3 bases and 4 bases, in that order; junction bases with no gene match: 12. There are 17 residues in the CDR3. The germline V gene encodes CDR1 MNHEY and CDR2 SMNVEV (reference sequence). This specimen was CD4+ or CD8+ T cells sorted from blood, taken in a trial of the OX40 agonist ivuxolimab. This rearrangement joins TRBV27 to TRBJ2-5, with 9 positions matching TRBD2. The clonotype originates from an adult with an advanced solid tumor such as melanoma, head and neck, liver or kidney cancer. The CDR3 sequence is CASSLASGLARRETQYF. As DNA, the CDR3 is TGTGCCAGCAGTTTGGCCTCCGGACTAGCGAGGCGAGAGACCCAGTACTTC.